This TCR beta chain came from a study of control samples from healthy donors and cancer patients. V gave up 7 bases and J gave up 0 bases, with 17 bases separating them. CDR3 size: 15 residues. Germline CDR1 is SGDLS and CDR2 is YYNGEE. The method was immunoSEQ multiplex PCR; TCRdb's version includes in-frame clones alone and lacks a portion of them. The sample shows over 80,000 clones, approximately 81% of them seen only once. The V gene is TRBV9, the J gene TRBJ2-7, with D possibly TRBD1 on 5 matching bases. The sequence was obtained from a woman aged 30 to 39 in good health. Sequencing input: blood. For the CDR3, the DNA is TGTGCCAGCGGAGCAGGGCCAACACCCTCCTACGAGCAGTACTTC. Protein sequence: CASGAGPTPSYEQYF. The full variable domain, its missing parts supplied by reference TRBV9 and TRBJ2-7, is DSGVTQTPKHLITATGQRVTLRCSPRSGDLSVYWYQQSLDQGLQFLIQYYNGEERAKGNILERFSAQQFPDLHSELNLSSLELGDSALYFCASGAGPTPSYEQYFGPGTRLTVT.